These T cell receptor beta chains were read from a single sample in a study of blood T cells in healthy people across ages. In TCRdb, the 5' RACE reads were re-called with MiXCR into one record per CDR3 protein. The top ten clones hold roughly 2% of a sample with over 1,500,000 distinct CDR3 sequences, roughly 49% of them seen once. Sequencing input: blood. The receptor set was obtained from a woman aged 40 to 49 in good health. Both conserved end residues are part of each CDR3. Each record gives: J gene, D gene, V gene, clone size, CDR3 DNA, CDR3 protein. D genes are given only for firm matches. Clone size is shown for a subset of rows, as once, few, many or a class of expanded clone.

J: TRBJ1-4; D: TRBD1; V: TRBV4-2; size: .; DNA: TGTGCCAGCAGCCAAGATCTGGCAGGGGGTCTCGAAAAACTGTTTTTT; CDR3: CASSQDLAGGLEKLFF
J: TRBJ2-5; D: .; V: TRBV28; size: .; DNA: TGTGCCAGCAGTTTACCAGGTGGGAGTAGGACCCAGTACTTC; CDR3: CASSLPGGSRTQYF
J: TRBJ2-1; D: .; V: TRBV7-2; size: .; DNA: TGTGCCAGCAGCCCGGGTATTAGATACAATGAGCAGTTCTTC; CDR3: CASSPGIRYNEQFF
J: TRBJ2-7; D: TRBD2; V: TRBV5-1; size: .; DNA: TGCGCCAGATATTCGGGACTAGCGGGGAAGTACGAGCAGTACTTC; CDR3: CARYSGLAGKYEQYF
J: TRBJ2-7; D: .; V: TRBV28; size: .; DNA: TGTGCCAGCAGCCTGAGGCTCGAGCAGTACTTC; CDR3: CASSLRLEQYF
J: TRBJ2-4; D: TRBD2; V: TRBV6-6; size: .; DNA: TGTGCCAGCAGTAAGGGGACGGGAGGGGGTGTCAAAAACATTCAGTACTTC; CDR3: CASSKGTGGGVKNIQYF
J: TRBJ2-1; D: TRBD2; V: TRBV5-1; size: .; DNA: TGCGCCAGCAGCTCCTACCCTAGCGGGGGGGCAGCTGAGCAGTTCTTC; CDR3: CASSSYPSGGAAEQFF
J: TRBJ2-7; D: .; V: TRBV15; size: .; DNA: TGTGCCACCAGCAGAGATCGAACAGGCGCCTTGTACTTC; CDR3: CATSRDRTGALYF
J: TRBJ1-4; D: .; V: TRBV15; size: .; DNA: TGTGCCACCAGCAGAGATTTTGGTGGAAAACTGTTTTTT; CDR3: CATSRDFGGKLFF
J: TRBJ2-4; D: .; V: TRBV12-3/TRBV12-4; size: many; DNA: TGTGCCAGCAGTTTAGGGACGGACATTCAGTACTTC; CDR3: CASSLGTDIQYF
J: TRBJ2-1; D: TRBD1; V: TRBV12-3/TRBV12-4; size: .; DNA: TGTGCCAGCAGTTTAAGGAGGCAGGGGGTTAATGAGCAGTTCTTC; CDR3: CASSLRRQGVNEQFF